The 27 T cell receptor beta chains below were found in one sample sequenced in a study of shared clonotypes between healthy human individuals. Only in-frame clones appear in the TCRdb table, and some are missing; sequencing was by immunoSEQ multiplex PCR. Counted here are about 1.5 million clones, nearly 99% occurring once; the ten biggest clones make up approximately 0.45%. The sequencing sample was made of naive CD4+ T cells sorted from blood. As to subset: CD45RA+ positively selected. The receptors stem from a man aged 25 to 40 in good health.

A note on this clone: The germline gene is not matched at one end of the junction; a read error may be the cause. V gene TRBV6-5 combines with J gene TRBJ1-1, with D possibly being TRBD1 (6 bases). The CDR3 has 14 amino acids. Looked up from germline, CDR1 is MNHEY and CDR2 is SVGAGI. CDR3: CASRDGGASRTCIF. The DNA for the CDR3 is TGTGCCAGCAGGGACGGGGGGGCGTCCAGGACCTGCATCTTT.

The genes are TRBV5-1 and TRBJ2-1, with D unresolved. This CDR3 is 14 amino acids long. CDR1 and CDR2 from the germline V gene are SGHRS and YFSETQ. V shed 3 bases and J shed 4 bases, with 11 bases lying between them. The CDR3 DNA reads TGCGCCAGCAGCTCTCCGGATAGTTACAATGAGCAGTTCTTC. This codes for CASSSPDSYNEQFF.

This chain uses TRBV28 with TRBJ1-4; D call uncertain. The CDR3 consists of 15 residues. CDR1 and CDR2 from the germline V gene are MDHEN and SYDVKM. Trimming took 4 bases from V and 0 from J, leaving 9 bases between them. CDR3 in DNA: TGTGCCAGCAGTTCCATAGAGGCAACTAATGAAAAACTGTTTTTT. Translated: CASSSIEATNEKLFF.

The V call is TRBV5-1, the J call TRBJ2-2; 7 positions agree with TRBD2. Germline V gene sequence: CDR1 SGHRS, CDR2 YFSETQ. The CDR3 loop spans 17 amino acids. V lost 1 base, J lost 6 bases, and 12 bases stayed unmatched. The CDR3 sequence is CASSLKGRAGVPGELFF. In DNA form, the CDR3 reads TGCGCCAGCAGCTTGAAGGGAAGGGCGGGAGTGCCCGGGGAGCTGTTTTTT.

V and J are TRBV7-2 and TRBJ2-7; perhaps TRBD2 as D (6 bases). Germline V gene data show CDR1 as SGHTA and CDR2 as FQGNSA. The CDR3 is made up of 13 amino acids. Trimming removed 1 base at V and 6 bases at J, with 10 bases between. CDR3 sequence (DNA): TGTGCCAGCAGCTTAGGGCGGGAAGCCGAGCAGTACTTC. It codes for CASSLGREAEQYF.

J is TRBJ1-5 and V is TRBV2; D is unresolved. The V gene lost 3 bases and the J gene lost 8 bases, with 8 bases spanning the gap. The CDR3 loop spans 12 amino acids. The germline V gene encodes CDR1 SNHLY and CDR2 FYNNEI. CDR3 DNA sequence: TGTGCCAGCAGTGACAGGTTAGAGCCCCAGCATTTT. This codes for CASSDRLEPQHF.

The chain links TRBV18 to TRBJ2-7; 9 positions match TRBD1. The CDR3 is made up of 16 amino acids. CDR1 is KGHSH, CDR2 LQKENI, per germline. J lost 4 bases, V lost 6 bases, and 13 bases had no gene match. CDR3 coding DNA: TGTGCCAGCTCTTCGGTAAAGGGACAGGGAATTTACGAGCAGTACTTC. Translated: CASSSVKGQGIYEQYF.

J is TRBJ2-1 and V is TRBV19; maybe TRBD1 (6 bases). The CDR3 totals 12 residues. Germline CDR1 and CDR2: LNHDA and SQIVND (reference sequence). Trimming stripped 6 bases from V and 7 bases from J, with 10 bases between. The CDR3 nucleotides read TGTGCCAGTAGGACAGGTAGAAATGAGCAGTTCTTC. It codes for CASRTGRNEQFF. Combining the CDR3 with reference TRBV19 and TRBJ2-1 gives the whole variable domain DGGITQSPKYLFRKEGQNVTLSCEQNLNHDAMYWYRQDPGQGLRLIYYSQIVNDFQKGDIAEGYSVSREKKESFPLTVTSAQKNPTAFYLCASRTGRNEQFFGPGTRLTVL.

CDR3 sequence: CASSPQLFGNYNEQFF. The CDR3 region has the DNA TGCGCCAGCTCCCCCCAATTATTCGGGAACTACAATGAGCAGTTCTTC. This chain connects TRBV4-1 to TRBJ2-1; D might be TRBD2 (5 bases). The CDR3 is made up of 16 amino acids. Trimming took 8 bases from V and 3 from J, leaving 20 bases between them. Germline loops: CDR1 MGHRA, CDR2 YSYEKL.

V gene TRBV5-1 combines with J gene TRBJ1-1; 9 bases align to TRBD1. The V gene end was trimmed by 3 bases and the J gene end by 7 bases; junction bases not matched to a gene: 4. From germline, CDR1 is SGHRS and CDR2 YFSETQ. CDR3 size: 13 residues. The CDR3 DNA sequence: TGCGCCAGCAGCTGGACAGGGGAGGTTGAAGCTTTCTTT. Protein: CASSWTGEVEAFF.

The V call is TRBV6-6, the J call TRBJ1-4; D gene ambiguous. The germline V gene has CDR1 MNHNY and CDR2 SVGAGI (reference sequence). V was pared by 6 bases and J by 4 bases, with 12 bases between. The CDR3 has 14 residues. The CDR3 DNA is TGTGCCAGCAGCCTTGGAAGATATAATGAAAAACTGTTTTTT. This gives the protein CASSLGRYNEKLFF.

The table lists this clone with a count of one. This chain joins TRBV2 and TRBJ2-2; D gene uncertain. This CDR3 is built from 15 residues. The V end lost 5 bases, the J end lost 0 bases, and 10 bases lay between the germline ends. Germline V gene sequence: CDR1 SNHLY, CDR2 FYNNEI. The CDR3 DNA sequence: TGTGCCAGCAGTCAACAGAGTTCGAACACCGGGGAGCTGTTTTTT. This translates into CASSQQSSNTGELFF.

The chain couples TRBV4-1 to TRBJ2-7, with 14 bases matching TRBD2. Germline V CDR1 and CDR2: MGHRA, YSYEKL. The CDR3 length is 15 residues. With V trimmed by 6 bases and J by 6 bases, 7 bases remained unmatched. CDR3 coding DNA: TGCGCCAGCAGAGCATGGACTAGCGGGAGGTTCGAGCAGTACTTC. Translated: CASRAWTSGRFEQYF.

A word on this clone: The sample has other DNA sequences that encode this CDR3 too. The J gene is TRBJ2-1, the V gene TRBV18; D remains unclear. The CDR3 has 13 residues. V lost 3 bases, J lost 5 bases, and 8 bases lay in between. Germline V gene lookup returns CDR1 KGHSH and CDR2 LQKENI. The DNA for the CDR3 is TGTGCCAGCTCACCCGGCCGGGACAATGAGCAGTTCTTC. Its translation is CASSPGRDNEQFF.

This sequence joins TRBV9 and TRBJ1-4, with a weak D call TRBD1 (6 bases). V lost 6 bases and J 4 bases, leaving 13 bases between the germline ends. Germline V gene lookup returns CDR1 SGDLS and CDR2 YYNGEE. The CDR3 runs to 14 residues. CDR3 sequence reads: CASNTQGNNEKLFF. The CDR3 nucleotides read TGTGCCAGCAACACCCAGGGGAATAATGAAAAACTGTTTTTT.

The J gene is TRBJ2-2, the V gene TRBV7-2; D is ambiguous. Trimming shortened V by 2 bases and J by 11 bases, and 21 bases separated the two germline ends. Germline CDR1 reads SGHTA; CDR2 reads FQGNSA. The length of the CDR3 is 16 residues. The CDR3 nucleotides read TGTGCCAGCAGCTTAAGTCTTCCAGGACGCGATGGCGAGCTGTTTTTT. This encodes CASSLSLPGRDGELFF. The full variable domain, rest sourced from reference TRBV7-2 and TRBJ2-2, is GAGVSQSPSNKVTEKGKDVELRCDPISGHTALYWYRQSLGQGLEFLIYFQGNSAPDKSGLPSDRFSAERTGGSVSTLTIQRTQQEDSAVYLCASSLSLPGRDGELFFGEGSRLTVL.

The V gene is TRBV9, the J gene TRBJ1-1; the D is unclear. The CDR3 is 14 amino acids. With 8 bases removed from V and 6 bases from J, the gap between germline ends came to 20 bases. Germline values: CDR1 SGDLS, CDR2 YYNGEE. CDR3 amino acids: CASRGGFVGAEAFF. In DNA form, the CDR3 reads TGTGCCAGTCGCGGTGGGTTTGTGGGCGCTGAAGCTTTCTTT.

The chain links TRBV27 to TRBJ2-1, with 9 positions matching TRBD2. This CDR3 has 19 amino acids. V trimming: 5 bases; J trimming: 8 bases; junction bases outside the gene matches: 22. The germline V gene encodes CDR1 MNHEY and CDR2 SMNVEV (reference sequence). CDR3 amino acids: CASSGVGLAGSQGGDEQFF. CDR3 DNA: TGTGCCAGCAGTGGGGTTGGGCTAGCGGGATCTCAAGGCGGGGATGAGCAGTTCTTC.

The chain couples TRBV7-9 to TRBJ2-1; 7 nucleotides align to TRBD2. V shed 0 bases, J shed 5 bases, and the junction held 13 bases outside the gene matches. This CDR3 region has 18 residues. Germline CDR1 SEHNR, CDR2 FQNEAQ (reference sequence). The CDR3 is CASSLARRSGIGDNEQFF. Written as DNA, the CDR3 is TGTGCCAGCAGCTTAGCCCGACGCAGCGGGATAGGCGACAATGAGCAGTTCTTC.

The V gene is TRBV28, the J gene TRBJ2-7; 7 positions match TRBD2. Germline loops: CDR1 MDHEN, CDR2 SYDVKM. V was pared by 6 bases and J by 2 bases, with 13 bases of the junction left unmatched. The CDR3 totals 16 residues. The CDR3 loop reads CASSSWASGATYEQYF. In nucleotides, the CDR3 is TGTGCCAGCAGCTCGTGGGCTAGCGGAGCCACCTACGAGCAGTACTTC.

In its sample, this clone was seen once. This chain connects TRBV5-4 to TRBJ2-5; D is unclear. Germline V gene sequence: CDR1 SGHNT, CDR2 YYREEE (reference sequence). CDR3 size: 13 residues. V was shortened by 1 base and J by 4 bases, with 8 bases between the two germline ends. The CDR3 DNA follows: TGTGCCAGCAGCTTGTGGGGTGCAGAGACCCAGTACTTC. Its translation: CASSLWGAETQYF.

The CDR3 reads CASSPIRDKRSDTQYF. As DNA, the CDR3 is TGTGCCAGCAGCCCCATCCGGGACAAGCGGTCAGATACGCAGTATTTT. The rearrangement joins TRBV7-7 to TRBJ2-3; a weak D match, TRBD1 (6 bases). The germline CDR1 and CDR2 sequences are SSHAT and FNYEAQ (reference sequence). This CDR3 is 16 amino acids long. The ends were cut back, 5 bases at V and 4 bases at J, with 19 bases in the middle.

The chain joins TRBV5-1 to TRBJ1-2, with TRBD1 matching over 11 bases. There are 16 residues in the CDR3. Per the germline V gene, CDR1 is SGHRS and CDR2 is YFSETQ. Trimming took 3 bases from V and 7 from J; bases not matched to a gene: 11. CDR3 in amino acids: CASSSGTGGEKGGYTF. The CDR3, as DNA: TGCGCCAGCAGCTCCGGGACAGGGGGTGAAAAGGGTGGCTACACCTTC. Full variable domain (remainder filled in from reference TRBV5-1 and TRBJ1-2): KAGVTQTPRYLIKTRGQQVTLSCSPISGHRSVSWYQQTPGQGLQFLFEYFSETQRNKGNFPGRFSGRQFSNSRSEMNVSTLELGDSALYLCASSSGTGGEKGGYTFGSGTRLTVV.

This rearrangement joins TRBV5-6 to TRBJ2-3, with D uncertain. From germline, CDR1 is SGHDT and CDR2 YYEEEE. This CDR3 is 14 amino acids long. V was pared by 0 bases and J by 2 bases, with 7 bases between. The CDR3 sequence: CASSLEVFTDTQYF. Written as DNA, the CDR3 is TGTGCCAGCAGCTTGGAGGTGTTCACAGATACGCAGTATTTT.

V gene TRBV9 combines with J gene TRBJ2-1; D is ambiguous. This CDR3 comprises 14 residues. Germline CDR1 is SGDLS and CDR2 is YYNGEE. Trimming shortened V by 5 bases and J by 7 bases, and 16 bases separated the two germline ends. For the CDR3, the DNA is TGTGCCAGCAGTGGGGATGGCCTTACAAATGAGCAGTTCTTC. Translation: CASSGDGLTNEQFF.

Notes on this clone: Other DNA sequences of this sample code for an identical CDR3. V is TRBV11-2 and J is TRBJ2-2; D not certain. The V and J ends lost 3 bases and 5 bases respectively, with 7 bases between them. CDR1 SGHAT and CDR2 FQNNGV come from the germline V gene. The CDR3 loop spans 13 amino acids. The CDR3 region is CASSFTGTGELFF. Written as DNA, the CDR3 is TGTGCCAGCAGCTTTACGGGTACCGGGGAGCTGTTTTTT.

This clone was recorded only once. The rearrangement links TRBV27 to TRBJ2-3, with 10 bases identical to TRBD1. The CDR3 loop spans 17 amino acids. CDR1 and CDR2 (germline): MNHEY, SMNVEV (reference sequence). V dropped 2 bases and J dropped 4; count of bases not matched to a gene: 9. The CDR3 DNA reads as TGTGCCAGCAGTTTAAGTAGCGGGACAGGGGCCTCAGATACGCAGTATTTT. This gives the protein CASSLSSGTGASDTQYF.